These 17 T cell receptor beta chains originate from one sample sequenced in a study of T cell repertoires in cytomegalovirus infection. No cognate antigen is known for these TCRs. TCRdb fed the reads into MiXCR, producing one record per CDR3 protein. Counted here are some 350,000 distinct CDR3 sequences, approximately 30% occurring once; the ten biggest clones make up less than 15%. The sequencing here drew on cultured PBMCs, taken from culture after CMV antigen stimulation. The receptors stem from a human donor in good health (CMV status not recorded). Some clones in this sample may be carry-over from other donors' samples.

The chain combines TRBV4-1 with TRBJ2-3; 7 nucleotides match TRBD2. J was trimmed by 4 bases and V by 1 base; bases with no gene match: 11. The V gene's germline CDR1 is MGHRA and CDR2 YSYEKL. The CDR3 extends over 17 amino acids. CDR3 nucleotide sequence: TGCGCCAGCAGCCAAGCATTAGAGATGCGGGAGTCAGATACGCAGTATTTT. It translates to CASSQALEMRESDTQYF.

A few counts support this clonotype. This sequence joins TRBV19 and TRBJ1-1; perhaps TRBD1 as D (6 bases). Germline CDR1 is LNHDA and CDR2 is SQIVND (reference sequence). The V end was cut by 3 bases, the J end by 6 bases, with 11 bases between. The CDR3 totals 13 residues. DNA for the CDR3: TGTGCCAGTAGTATCGGAGGGGGGGCTGAAGCTTTCTTT. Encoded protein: CASSIGGGAEAFF.

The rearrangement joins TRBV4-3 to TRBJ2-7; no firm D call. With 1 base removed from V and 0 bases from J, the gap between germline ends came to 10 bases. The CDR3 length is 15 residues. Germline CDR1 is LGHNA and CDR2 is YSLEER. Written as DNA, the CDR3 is TGCGCCAGCAGCCAAGTCCCGTTACCCTCCTACGAGCAGTACTTC. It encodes CASSQVPLPSYEQYF.

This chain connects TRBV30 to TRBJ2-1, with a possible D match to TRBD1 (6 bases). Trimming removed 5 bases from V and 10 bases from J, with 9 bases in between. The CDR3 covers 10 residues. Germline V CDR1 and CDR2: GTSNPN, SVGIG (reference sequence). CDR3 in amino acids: CAWGTGEQFF. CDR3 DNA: TGTGCCTGGGGAACAGGGGAGCAGTTCTTC. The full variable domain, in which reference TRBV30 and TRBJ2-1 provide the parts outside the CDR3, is SQTIHQWPATLVQPVGSPLSLECTVEGTSNPNLYWYRQAAGRGLQLLFYSVGIGQISSEVPQNLSASRPQDRQFILSSKKLLLSDSGFYLCAWGTGEQFFGPGTRLTVL.

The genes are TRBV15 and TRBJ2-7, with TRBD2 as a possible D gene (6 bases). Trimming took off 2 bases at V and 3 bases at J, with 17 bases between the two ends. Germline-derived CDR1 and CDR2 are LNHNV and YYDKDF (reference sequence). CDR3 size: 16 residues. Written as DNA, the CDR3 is TGTGCCACCAGCAGACCCGGAGGGACTGACTTCTACGAGCAGTACTTC. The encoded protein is CATSRPGGTDFYEQYF.

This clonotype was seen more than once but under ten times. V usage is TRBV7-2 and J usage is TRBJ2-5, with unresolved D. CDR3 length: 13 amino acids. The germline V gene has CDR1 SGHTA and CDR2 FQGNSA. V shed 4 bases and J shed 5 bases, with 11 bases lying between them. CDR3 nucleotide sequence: TGTGCCAGCAGCTCCCCAGCATTGGAGACCCAGTACTTC. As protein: CASSSPALETQYF.

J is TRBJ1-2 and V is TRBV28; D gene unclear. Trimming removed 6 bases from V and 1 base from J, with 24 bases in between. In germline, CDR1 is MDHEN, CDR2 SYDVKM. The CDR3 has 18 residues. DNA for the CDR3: TGTGCCAGCAGCTCCCCGCGGGAAACACGGTCCCATAACTATGGCTACACCTTC. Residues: CASSSPRETRSHNYGYTF.

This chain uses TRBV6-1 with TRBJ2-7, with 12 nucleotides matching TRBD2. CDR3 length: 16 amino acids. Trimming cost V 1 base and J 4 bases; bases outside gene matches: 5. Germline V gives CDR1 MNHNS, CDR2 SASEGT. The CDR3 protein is CASSEGLAGVGYEQYV. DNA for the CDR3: TGTGCCAGCAGTGAAGGACTAGCGGGAGTGGGGTACGAGCAGTACGTC.

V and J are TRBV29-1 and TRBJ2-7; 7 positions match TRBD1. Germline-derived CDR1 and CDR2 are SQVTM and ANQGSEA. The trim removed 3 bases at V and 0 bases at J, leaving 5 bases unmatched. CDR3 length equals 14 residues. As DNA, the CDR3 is TGCAGCGTTGAGTGGGACAGTAGCTCCTACGAGCAGTACTTC. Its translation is CSVEWDSSSYEQYF.

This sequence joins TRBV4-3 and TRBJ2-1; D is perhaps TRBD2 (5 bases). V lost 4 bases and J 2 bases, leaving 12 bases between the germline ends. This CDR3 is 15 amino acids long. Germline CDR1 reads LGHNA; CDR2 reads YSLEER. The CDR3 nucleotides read TGCGCCAGCAGCCTCGCGCCGGGGACCTACAATGAGCAGTTCTTC. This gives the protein CASSLAPGTYNEQFF.

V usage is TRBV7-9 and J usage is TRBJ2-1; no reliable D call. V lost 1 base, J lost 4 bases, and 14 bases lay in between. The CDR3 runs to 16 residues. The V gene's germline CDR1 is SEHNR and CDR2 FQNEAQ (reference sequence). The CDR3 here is CASSLERASSYNEQFF. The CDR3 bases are TGTGCCAGCAGCTTAGAGCGAGCCTCCAGTTACAATGAGCAGTTCTTC.

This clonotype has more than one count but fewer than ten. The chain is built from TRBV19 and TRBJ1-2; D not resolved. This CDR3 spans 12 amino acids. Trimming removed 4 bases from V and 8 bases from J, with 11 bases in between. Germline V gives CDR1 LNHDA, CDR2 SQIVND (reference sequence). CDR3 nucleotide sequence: TGTGCCAGTAGTAGTGGATCGGAGGGCTACACCTTC. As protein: CASSSGSEGYTF. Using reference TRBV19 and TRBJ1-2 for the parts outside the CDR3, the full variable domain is DGGITQSPKYLFRKEGQNVTLSCEQNLNHDAMYWYRQDPGQGLRLIYYSQIVNDFQKGDIAEGYSVSREKKESFPLTVTSAQKNPTAFYLCASSSGSEGYTFGSGTRLTVV.

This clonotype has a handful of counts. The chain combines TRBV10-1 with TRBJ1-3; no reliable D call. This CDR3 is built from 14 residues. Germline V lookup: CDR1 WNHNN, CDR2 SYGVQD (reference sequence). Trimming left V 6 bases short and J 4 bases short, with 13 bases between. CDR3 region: CASSPVRAGNTIYF. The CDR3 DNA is TGCGCCAGCAGCCCGGTCCGGGCGGGAAACACCATATATTTT.

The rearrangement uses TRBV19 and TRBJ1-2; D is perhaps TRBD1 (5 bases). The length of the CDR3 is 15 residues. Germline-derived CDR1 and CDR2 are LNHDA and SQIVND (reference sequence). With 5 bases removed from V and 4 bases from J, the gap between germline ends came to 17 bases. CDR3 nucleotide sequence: TGTGCCAGTAGTTTAGCAACAGGACCTCTCTATGGCTACACCTTC. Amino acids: CASSLATGPLYGYTF. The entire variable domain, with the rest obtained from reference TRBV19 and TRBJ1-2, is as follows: DGGITQSPKYLFRKEGQNVTLSCEQNLNHDAMYWYRQDPGQGLRLIYYSQIVNDFQKGDIAEGYSVSREKKESFPLTVTSAQKNPTAFYLCASSLATGPLYGYTFGSGTRLTVV.

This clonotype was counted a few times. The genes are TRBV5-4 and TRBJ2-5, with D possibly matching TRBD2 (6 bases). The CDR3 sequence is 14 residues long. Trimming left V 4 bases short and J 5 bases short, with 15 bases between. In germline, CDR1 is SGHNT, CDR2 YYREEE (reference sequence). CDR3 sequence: CASSPREFRETQYF. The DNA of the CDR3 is TGTGCCAGCAGCCCCCGGGAGTTTCGGGAGACCCAGTACTTC.

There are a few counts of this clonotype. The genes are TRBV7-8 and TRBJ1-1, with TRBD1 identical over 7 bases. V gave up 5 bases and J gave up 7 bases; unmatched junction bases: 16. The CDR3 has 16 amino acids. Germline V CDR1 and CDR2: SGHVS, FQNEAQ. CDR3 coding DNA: TGTGCCAGCAGCAGCCCCGACAGGGCCCCTCATGGTGAAGCTTTCTTT. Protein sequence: CASSSPDRAPHGEAFF.

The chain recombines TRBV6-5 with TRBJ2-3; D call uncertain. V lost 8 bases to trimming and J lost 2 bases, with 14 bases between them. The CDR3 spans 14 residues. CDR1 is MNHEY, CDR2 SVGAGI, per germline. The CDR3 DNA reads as TGTGCCAGCTCCTGGCGGAGCACCACAGATACGCAGTATTTT. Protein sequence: CASSWRSTTDTQYF.